The 15 T cell receptor beta chains presented below share a single source sample, sequenced in a study of T-cell reconstitution after alpha-beta-depleted transplantation in children. Unique molecular identifiers were incorporated when the TCRbeta library was constructed. TCRdb ran MiXCR on the PCR reads and lists one entry per CDR3 protein. The sample yields about 310,000 distinct CDR3 sequences, 23% seen once. The sequences come from PBMCs, mostly from graft donor cells, collected 180 days after TCRalphabeta/CD19-depleted stem cell transplant. The receptors were sampled from a male patient between 10 and 17 years old who had a stem cell transplant for acute lymphoblastic leukemia, so the T cells may come from the graft donor.

This clonotype was seen only a few times. The rearrangement links TRBV11-2 to TRBJ2-1; D gene unclear. Germline assignment: CDR1 SGHAT and CDR2 FQNNGV. Trimming shortened V by 3 bases and J by 0 bases, and 9 bases separated the two germline ends. CDR3 length: 15 amino acids. The CDR3 protein is CASSLSQSSYNEQFF. The CDR3 nucleotides read TGTGCCAGCAGCTTGTCACAGAGCTCCTACAATGAGCAGTTCTTC.

The sample holds a few counts of this clonotype. The chain has TRBV12-3 or TRBV12-4 and TRBJ2-2, with 9 bases that match TRBD1. CDR3 length equals 15 residues. V shed 7 bases and J 10 bases; nucleotides not matched to a gene: 13. The CDR3 DNA reads as TGTGCCAGCATTACCACCGGGACAGGGCTGGCGGAGCTGTTTTTT. Translation gives CASITTGTGLAELFF.

The gene calls are TRBV6-5 and TRBJ1-1; D gene uncertain. V was cut by 6 bases and J by 1 base, with 9 bases left in between. The CDR3 is 13 amino acids. Germline values: CDR1 MNHEY, CDR2 SVGAGI. CDR3 DNA: TGTGCCAGCAGGTACACACCGAACACTGAAGCTTTCTTT. Residues: CASRYTPNTEAFF.

The chain couples TRBV7-9 to TRBJ2-4, with D maybe TRBD1 (5 bases). This CDR3 is built from 16 residues. Germline-derived CDR1 and CDR2 are SEHNR and FQNEAQ (reference sequence). V shed 5 bases and J shed 0 bases, with 14 bases lying between them. DNA for the CDR3: TGTGCCAGCAGCACGACAGATATTCTAGCCAAAAACATTCAGTACTTC. As protein: CASSTTDILAKNIQYF.

A few counts support this clonotype. The CDR3 sequence is CASSLGAGGPNQPQHF. DNA for the CDR3: TGTGCCAGCAGCTTAGGGGCGGGAGGTCCCAATCAGCCCCAGCATTTT. The chain carries TRBV7-9 and TRBJ1-5; D not certain. Germline values: CDR1 SEHNR, CDR2 FQNEAQ (reference sequence). The CDR3 totals 16 residues. Trimming removed 1 base from V and 3 bases from J, with 13 bases in between.

The V and J genes are TRBV5-4 and TRBJ2-3; TRBD2 matches at 7 bases. Germline V CDR1 and CDR2: SGHNT, YYREEE (reference sequence). With 0 bases clipped from V and 2 bases from J, the junction kept 6 bases outside the gene matches. CDR3 length: 16 residues. For the CDR3, the DNA is TGTGCCAGCAGCTTGGCCCCGGGAGGACCCACAGATACGCAGTATTTT. Its translation: CASSLAPGGPTDTQYF. Using reference TRBV5-4 and TRBJ2-3 for the parts outside the CDR3, the full variable domain is ETGVTQSPTHLIKTRGQQVTLRCSSQSGHNTVSWYQQALGQGPQFIFQYYREEENGRGNFPPRFSGLQFPNYSSELNVNALELDDSALYLCASSLAPGGPTDTQYFGPGTRLTVL.

This clonotype was seen a few times. This chain connects TRBV11-1 to TRBJ2-2; TRBD2 agrees at 13 bases. Per germline, CDR1 SGHAT and CDR2 FQDESV (reference sequence). The V and J ends lost 9 bases and 4 bases, in that order; junction bases with no gene match: 14. The CDR3 totals 18 residues. In DNA, the CDR3 is TGTGCCAGTACCTGGACTAGCGGGAGCGGAAGATCCACCGGGGAGCTGTTTTTT. Its translation is CASTWTSGSGRSTGELFF.

In this sample, this clonotype turned up a few times. V usage is TRBV19 and J usage is TRBJ2-1; D unclear. The length of the CDR3 is 13 residues. Trimming took off 1 base at V and 2 bases at J, with 3 bases between the two ends. Germline V gives CDR1 LNHDA, CDR2 SQIVND (reference sequence). CDR3 loop: CASSIGTYNEQFF. The CDR3 DNA reads TGTGCCAGTAGTATAGGTACCTACAATGAGCAGTTCTTC. Full variable domain (rest looked up from reference TRBV19 and TRBJ2-1): DGGITQSPKYLFRKEGQNVTLSCEQNLNHDAMYWYRQDPGQGLRLIYYSQIVNDFQKGDIAEGYSVSREKKESFPLTVTSAQKNPTAFYLCASSIGTYNEQFFGPGTRLTVL.

There are a few counts of this clonotype. The genes are TRBV4-1 and TRBJ1-5, with D hard to call. Germline CDR1 reads MGHRA; CDR2 reads YSYEKL. Trimming removed 0 bases at V and 6 bases at J, with 15 bases between. The CDR3 extends over 16 amino acids. The CDR3 region is CASSQDDLPSGQPQHF. Here the CDR3 DNA reads TGCGCCAGCAGCCAAGATGACCTGCCAAGCGGTCAGCCCCAGCATTTT.

The CDR3 loop is CAISEDWGRNQPQHF. In nucleotides, the CDR3 is TGTGCCATCAGTGAGGACTGGGGGCGCAATCAGCCCCAGCATTTT. This chain joins TRBV10-3 and TRBJ1-5; D perhaps matches TRBD1 (6 bases). V lost 2 bases, J lost 2 bases, and 10 bases lay in between. This CDR3 has 15 amino acids. Germline V lookup: CDR1 ENHRY, CDR2 SYGVKD.

CDR3 nucleotides: TGTGCCAGCAGTCCTCACATCGGGGGGATGAACACTGAAGCTTTCTTT. Protein sequence: CASSPHIGGMNTEAFF. The J gene is TRBJ1-1, the V gene TRBV3-1; D may be TRBD1 (5 bases). Germline CDR1 reads LGHDT; CDR2 reads YNNKEL (reference sequence). This CDR3 contains 16 residues. Trimming shortened V by 6 bases and J by 0 bases, and 17 bases separated the two germline ends.

V and J are TRBV12-3 or TRBV12-4 and TRBJ2-2; 9 nucleotides match TRBD1. With V trimmed by 6 bases and J by 1 base, 12 bases remained unmatched. The CDR3 extends over 18 amino acids. CDR3 loop: CASRPRDRVSLNTGELFF. DNA of the CDR3: TGTGCCAGCAGGCCCCGGGACAGGGTTTCTCTGAACACCGGGGAGCTGTTTTTT.

There are a few counts of this clonotype. The genes are TRBV20-1 and TRBJ2-1, with 12 bases identical to TRBD2. The CDR3 extends over 15 amino acids. With V trimmed by 5 bases and J by 5 bases, 7 bases remained unmatched. Per the germline V gene, CDR1 is DFQATT and CDR2 is SNEGSKA (reference sequence). In nucleotides, the CDR3 is TGCAGTGCTCCAAGAAGACTAGCGGGAGACAATGAGCAGTTCTTC. Amino acids: CSAPRRLAGDNEQFF.

This clonotype was detected many times. The chain combines TRBV5-1 with TRBJ2-3; perhaps TRBD2 as D (5 bases). The CDR3 has 11 residues. Germline V gene lookup returns CDR1 SGHRS and CDR2 YFSETQ. V was pared by 4 bases and J by 6 bases, with 6 bases between. The chain's CDR3 is CASSSGDTQYF. The CDR3 DNA follows: TGCGCCAGCAGCAGCGGTGATACGCAGTATTTT.

This clonotype was seen a few times. V is TRBV4-2 and J is TRBJ1-4; D gene uncertain. This CDR3 contains 16 residues. Trimming shortened V by 4 bases and J by 0 bases, and 12 bases separated the two germline ends. Germline V CDR1 and CDR2: LGHNA, YNFKEQ. The CDR3 sequence is CASSPYGGATNEKLFF. The CDR3 region has the DNA TGTGCCAGCAGCCCATACGGAGGAGCAACTAATGAAAAACTGTTTTTT.